This TCR beta chain emerged from a study of T cell responses to AZD1222 COVID-19 vaccine. Study-wide results and caveats: Among those given AZD1222, only six were seropositive at baseline. Spike-wide vaccine-associated CD4 TCRs dominated at 160-218 and 743-854. All repertoire sampling was performed exclusively after the peak T cell response.

This CDR3 has 13 residues. Germline V gene data show CDR1 as MNHEY and CDR2 as SVGAGI. V shed 6 bases and J 1 base; nucleotides not matched to a gene: 2. Assay used: immunoSEQ multiplex PCR; TCRdb lists only in-frame clones, some missing. Seen here are 100,000 or so clones, 87% observed once, and the top ten hold around 3.2%. Comment on this clone: The target antigen is unknown.

This TCR was sampled from an adult in good health. The chain has TRBV6-5 and TRBJ2-7; 8 nucleotides line up with TRBD1. The sequences come from peripheral blood, collected on day 0 of AZD1222 vaccination. This chain's CDR3 is CASRWTGSYEQYF. The CDR3 DNA follows: TGTGCCAGCAGGTGGACAGGGTCCTACGAGCAGTACTTC.